Listed below are T cell receptor beta chains from one sample, sequenced in a study of neurological immune-mediated disorders. TCRdb reprocessed the 5' RACE reads with MiXCR, giving one entry per CDR3 protein. The sample contains about 70,000 distinct CDR3 sequences, roughly 5.6% of which appear only once. Source material: PBMCs. These receptors were taken from a human donor with multiple sclerosis. The donor label of this sample is uncertain. Each CDR3 is given with its conserved first and last residue. D genes are given only for firm matches. Rows may omit the clone size; those that give it use once, few, many or a size class.

d_gene	v_gene	abundance	j_gene	CDR3aa	CDR3nt
NA	TRBV3-1	many	TRBJ1-1	CASSQFFGAFATEAFF	TGTGCCAGCAGCCAGTTCTTTGGGGCGTTCGCCACTGAAGCTTTCTTT
TRBD1	TRBV5-1	many	TRBJ1-6	CASSPGQYNSPLHF	TGCGCCAGCAGCCCGGGACAGTATAATTCACCCCTCCACTTT
NA	TRBV4-1	many	TRBJ2-7	CASSQDVQQASYEQYF	TGCGCCAGCAGCCAAGATGTACAGCAGGCCTCCTACGAGCAGTACTTC
NA	TRBV5-1	many	TRBJ1-2	CASSLESSNYGYTF	TGCGCCAGCAGCTTGGAAAGTTCTAACTATGGCTACACCTTC
NA	TRBV7-9	many	TRBJ1-4	CASSSTRRSRGSEKLFF	TGTGCCAGCAGCTCCACCCGACGCAGCAGGGGAAGTGAAAAACTGTTTTTT
TRBD2	TRBV20-1	many	TRBJ2-2	CSARDVTSVGTGELFF	TGCAGTGCTAGAGATGTCACTAGCGTAGGCACCGGGGAGCTGTTTTTT
TRBD1	TRBV12-3/TRBV12-4	many	TRBJ1-1	CASSLAPTGDTEAFF	TGTGCCAGCAGTTTAGCGCCAACAGGGGACACTGAAGCTTTCTTT
TRBD1	TRBV20-1	many	TRBJ2-7	CSARDTGGADEQYF	TGCAGTGCTAGAGATACAGGGGGCGCCGACGAGCAGTACTTC
NA	TRBV29-1	many	TRBJ1-2	CSVPNPAGRGYTF	TGCAGCGTGCCGAACCCGGCCGGCCGAGGCTACACCTTC
NA	TRBV5-1	many	TRBJ2-7	CASSGGPRLPPYEQYF	TGCGCCAGCAGCGGAGGTCCTCGCCTACCCCCTTACGAGCAGTACTTC
TRBD1	TRBV29-1	many	TRBJ2-4	CSVDILQGENIQYF	TGCAGCGTTGATATCCTGCAGGGGGAAAACATTCAGTACTTC
NA	TRBV20-1	many	TRBJ2-3	CSASGPSPTDTQYF	TGCAGTGCTAGCGGCCCCAGCCCCACAGATACGCAGTATTTT
NA	TRBV18	many	TRBJ2-3	CASSAGGTDTQYF	TGTGCCAGCTCAGCAGGGGGCACAGATACGCAGTATTTT
NA	TRBV29-1	many	TRBJ1-2	CSVEADEGFYGYTF	TGCAGCGTTGAAGCGGATGAGGGGTTCTATGGCTACACCTTC
TRBD1	TRBV20-1	many	TRBJ1-1	CSATERQGDRTEAFF	TGCAGTGCTACCGAGAGACAGGGGGATCGGACTGAAGCTTTCTTT
NA	TRBV3-1	many	TRBJ2-7	CASSPSGPSPRHEQYF	TGTGCCAGCAGCCCCTCGGGTCCTTCTCCTCGGCACGAGCAGTACTTC
NA	TRBV5-1	many	TRBJ2-2	CASSFSLANTGELFF	TGCGCCAGCAGCTTTTCTTTAGCGAACACCGGGGAGCTGTTTTTT
NA	TRBV11-2	many	TRBJ2-2	CASSHNQGARRTGELFF	TGTGCCAGCAGTCATAACCAAGGGGCTCGGCGCACCGGGGAGCTGTTTTTT
NA	TRBV7-3	many	TRBJ2-2	CASSLMGTGETGELFF	TGTGCCAGCAGCTTAATGGGGACGGGGGAGACCGGGGAGCTGTTTTTT
NA	TRBV5-8	many	TRBJ1-4	CASSYRISNEKLFF	TGTGCCAGCAGCTACAGGATATCTAATGAAAAACTGTTTTTT
NA	TRBV20-1	many	TRBJ2-2	CRRSGELFF	TGCAGACGTTCCGGGGAGCTGTTTTTT
TRBD1	TRBV5-1	many	TRBJ2-2	CASSLAQGGTGELFF	TGCGCCAGCAGCTTGGCACAGGGGGGCACCGGGGAGCTGTTTTTT
NA	TRBV20-1	many	TRBJ2-1	CSAIRGTYNEQFF	TGCAGTGCTATTCGGGGGACCTACAATGAGCAGTTCTTC
NA	TRBV5-1	medium-sized	TRBJ2-7	CASSSGSSYEQYF	TGCGCCAGCAGCTCCGGGAGCTCCTACGAGCAGTACTTC
TRBD1	TRBV3-1	many	TRBJ1-1	CASSQGGLGQGQRLGFF	TGTGCCAGCAGCCAAGGGGGTCTGGGACAGGGTCAAAGATTGGGTTTCTTT
NA	TRBV24-1	NA	TRBJ2-3	CATSDSDGSTDTQYF	TGTGCCACCAGTGACTCGGACGGCAGCACAGATACGCAGTATTTT
NA	TRBV20-1	many	TRBJ1-4	CSALDRTNEKLFF	TGCAGTGCTTTAGACAGGACTAATGAAAAACTGTTTTTT
NA	TRBV11-2	many	TRBJ2-2	CASSSPGQINTGELFF	TGTGCCAGCAGCTCACCAGGACAGATAAACACCGGGGAGCTGTTTTTT
NA	TRBV9	many	TRBJ1-3	CASSLRAGGGNTIYF	TGTGCCAGCAGCCTCCGGGCGGGAGGTGGAAACACCATATATTTT
NA	TRBV5-1	many	TRBJ1-4	CASSSSLGADEKLFF	TGCGCCAGCAGCTCATCCCTAGGCGCCGATGAAAAACTGTTTTTT
NA	TRBV5-1	many	TRBJ2-3	CASSTADTQYF	TGCGCCAGCAGTACCGCAGATACGCAGTATTTT
NA	TRBV3-1	many	TRBJ2-7	CASSQVHEQYF	TGTGCCAGCAGCCAAGTCCACGAGCAGTACTTC
TRBD1	TRBV20-1	few	TRBJ1-2	CSARTGIIGYTF	TGCAGTGCTAGGACAGGGATCATTGGCTACACCTTC
TRBD2	TRBV9	many	TRBJ2-3	CASSVGPSGAADTQYF	TGTGCCAGCAGCGTAGGCCCCAGCGGGGCTGCAGATACGCAGTATTTT
NA	TRBV3-1	many	TRBJ1-2	CASSQESARGYTF	TGTGCCAGCAGCCAAGAGTCAGCTAGAGGCTACACCTTC
TRBD1	TRBV7-9	many	TRBJ1-1	CASSPSATGGTEAFF	TGTGCCAGCAGCCCTTCCGCTACAGGGGGAACTGAAGCTTTCTTT
TRBD1	TRBV20-1	many	TRBJ1-1	CSARRPGQGAGAFF	TGCAGTGCTAGGAGGCCGGGGCAGGGGGCTGGGGCTTTCTTT
NA	TRBV10-3	many	TRBJ1-1	CAISEGTYNTEAFF	TGTGCCATCAGTGAGGGGACATATAACACTGAAGCTTTCTTT
NA	TRBV5-1	many	TRBJ2-2	CASSLALGNTGELFF	TGCGCCAGCAGCTTGGCCTTAGGGAACACCGGGGAGCTGTTTTTT
NA	TRBV5-1	many	TRBJ2-3	CASKQGTMTDTQYF	TGCGCCAGCAAACAGGGAACGATGACAGATACGCAGTATTTT